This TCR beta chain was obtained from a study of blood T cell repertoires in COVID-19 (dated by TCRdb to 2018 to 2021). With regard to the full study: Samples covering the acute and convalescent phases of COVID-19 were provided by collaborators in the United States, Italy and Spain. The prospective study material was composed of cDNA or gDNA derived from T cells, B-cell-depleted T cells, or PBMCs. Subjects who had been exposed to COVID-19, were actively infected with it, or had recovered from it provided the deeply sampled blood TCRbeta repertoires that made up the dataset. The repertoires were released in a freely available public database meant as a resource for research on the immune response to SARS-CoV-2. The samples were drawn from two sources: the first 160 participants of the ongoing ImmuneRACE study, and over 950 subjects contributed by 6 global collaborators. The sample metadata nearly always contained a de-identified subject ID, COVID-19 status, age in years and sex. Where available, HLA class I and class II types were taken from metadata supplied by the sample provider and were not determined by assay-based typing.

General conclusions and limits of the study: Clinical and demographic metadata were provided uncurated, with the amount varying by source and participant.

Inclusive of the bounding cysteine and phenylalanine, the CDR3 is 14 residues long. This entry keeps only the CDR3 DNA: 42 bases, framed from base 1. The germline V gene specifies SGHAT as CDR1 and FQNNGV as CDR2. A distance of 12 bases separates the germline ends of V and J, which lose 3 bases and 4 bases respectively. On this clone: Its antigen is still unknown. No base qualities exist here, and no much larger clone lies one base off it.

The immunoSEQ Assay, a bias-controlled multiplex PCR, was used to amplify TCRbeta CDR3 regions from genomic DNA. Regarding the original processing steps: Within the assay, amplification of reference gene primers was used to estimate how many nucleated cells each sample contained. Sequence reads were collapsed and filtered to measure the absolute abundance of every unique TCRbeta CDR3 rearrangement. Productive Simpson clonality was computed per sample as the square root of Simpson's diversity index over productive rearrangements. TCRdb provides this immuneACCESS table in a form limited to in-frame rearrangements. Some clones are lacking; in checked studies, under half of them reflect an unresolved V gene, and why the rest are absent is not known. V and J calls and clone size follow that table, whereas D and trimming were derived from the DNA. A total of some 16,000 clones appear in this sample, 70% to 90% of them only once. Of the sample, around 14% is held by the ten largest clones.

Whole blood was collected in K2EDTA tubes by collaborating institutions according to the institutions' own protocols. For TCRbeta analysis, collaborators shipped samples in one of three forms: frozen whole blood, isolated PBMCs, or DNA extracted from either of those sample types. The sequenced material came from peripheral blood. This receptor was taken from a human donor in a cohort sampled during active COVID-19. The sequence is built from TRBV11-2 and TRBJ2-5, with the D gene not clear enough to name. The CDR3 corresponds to CASSFSIMGETQYF. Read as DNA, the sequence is TGTGCCAGCAGCTTTAGCATCATGGGAGAGACCCAGTACTTC.